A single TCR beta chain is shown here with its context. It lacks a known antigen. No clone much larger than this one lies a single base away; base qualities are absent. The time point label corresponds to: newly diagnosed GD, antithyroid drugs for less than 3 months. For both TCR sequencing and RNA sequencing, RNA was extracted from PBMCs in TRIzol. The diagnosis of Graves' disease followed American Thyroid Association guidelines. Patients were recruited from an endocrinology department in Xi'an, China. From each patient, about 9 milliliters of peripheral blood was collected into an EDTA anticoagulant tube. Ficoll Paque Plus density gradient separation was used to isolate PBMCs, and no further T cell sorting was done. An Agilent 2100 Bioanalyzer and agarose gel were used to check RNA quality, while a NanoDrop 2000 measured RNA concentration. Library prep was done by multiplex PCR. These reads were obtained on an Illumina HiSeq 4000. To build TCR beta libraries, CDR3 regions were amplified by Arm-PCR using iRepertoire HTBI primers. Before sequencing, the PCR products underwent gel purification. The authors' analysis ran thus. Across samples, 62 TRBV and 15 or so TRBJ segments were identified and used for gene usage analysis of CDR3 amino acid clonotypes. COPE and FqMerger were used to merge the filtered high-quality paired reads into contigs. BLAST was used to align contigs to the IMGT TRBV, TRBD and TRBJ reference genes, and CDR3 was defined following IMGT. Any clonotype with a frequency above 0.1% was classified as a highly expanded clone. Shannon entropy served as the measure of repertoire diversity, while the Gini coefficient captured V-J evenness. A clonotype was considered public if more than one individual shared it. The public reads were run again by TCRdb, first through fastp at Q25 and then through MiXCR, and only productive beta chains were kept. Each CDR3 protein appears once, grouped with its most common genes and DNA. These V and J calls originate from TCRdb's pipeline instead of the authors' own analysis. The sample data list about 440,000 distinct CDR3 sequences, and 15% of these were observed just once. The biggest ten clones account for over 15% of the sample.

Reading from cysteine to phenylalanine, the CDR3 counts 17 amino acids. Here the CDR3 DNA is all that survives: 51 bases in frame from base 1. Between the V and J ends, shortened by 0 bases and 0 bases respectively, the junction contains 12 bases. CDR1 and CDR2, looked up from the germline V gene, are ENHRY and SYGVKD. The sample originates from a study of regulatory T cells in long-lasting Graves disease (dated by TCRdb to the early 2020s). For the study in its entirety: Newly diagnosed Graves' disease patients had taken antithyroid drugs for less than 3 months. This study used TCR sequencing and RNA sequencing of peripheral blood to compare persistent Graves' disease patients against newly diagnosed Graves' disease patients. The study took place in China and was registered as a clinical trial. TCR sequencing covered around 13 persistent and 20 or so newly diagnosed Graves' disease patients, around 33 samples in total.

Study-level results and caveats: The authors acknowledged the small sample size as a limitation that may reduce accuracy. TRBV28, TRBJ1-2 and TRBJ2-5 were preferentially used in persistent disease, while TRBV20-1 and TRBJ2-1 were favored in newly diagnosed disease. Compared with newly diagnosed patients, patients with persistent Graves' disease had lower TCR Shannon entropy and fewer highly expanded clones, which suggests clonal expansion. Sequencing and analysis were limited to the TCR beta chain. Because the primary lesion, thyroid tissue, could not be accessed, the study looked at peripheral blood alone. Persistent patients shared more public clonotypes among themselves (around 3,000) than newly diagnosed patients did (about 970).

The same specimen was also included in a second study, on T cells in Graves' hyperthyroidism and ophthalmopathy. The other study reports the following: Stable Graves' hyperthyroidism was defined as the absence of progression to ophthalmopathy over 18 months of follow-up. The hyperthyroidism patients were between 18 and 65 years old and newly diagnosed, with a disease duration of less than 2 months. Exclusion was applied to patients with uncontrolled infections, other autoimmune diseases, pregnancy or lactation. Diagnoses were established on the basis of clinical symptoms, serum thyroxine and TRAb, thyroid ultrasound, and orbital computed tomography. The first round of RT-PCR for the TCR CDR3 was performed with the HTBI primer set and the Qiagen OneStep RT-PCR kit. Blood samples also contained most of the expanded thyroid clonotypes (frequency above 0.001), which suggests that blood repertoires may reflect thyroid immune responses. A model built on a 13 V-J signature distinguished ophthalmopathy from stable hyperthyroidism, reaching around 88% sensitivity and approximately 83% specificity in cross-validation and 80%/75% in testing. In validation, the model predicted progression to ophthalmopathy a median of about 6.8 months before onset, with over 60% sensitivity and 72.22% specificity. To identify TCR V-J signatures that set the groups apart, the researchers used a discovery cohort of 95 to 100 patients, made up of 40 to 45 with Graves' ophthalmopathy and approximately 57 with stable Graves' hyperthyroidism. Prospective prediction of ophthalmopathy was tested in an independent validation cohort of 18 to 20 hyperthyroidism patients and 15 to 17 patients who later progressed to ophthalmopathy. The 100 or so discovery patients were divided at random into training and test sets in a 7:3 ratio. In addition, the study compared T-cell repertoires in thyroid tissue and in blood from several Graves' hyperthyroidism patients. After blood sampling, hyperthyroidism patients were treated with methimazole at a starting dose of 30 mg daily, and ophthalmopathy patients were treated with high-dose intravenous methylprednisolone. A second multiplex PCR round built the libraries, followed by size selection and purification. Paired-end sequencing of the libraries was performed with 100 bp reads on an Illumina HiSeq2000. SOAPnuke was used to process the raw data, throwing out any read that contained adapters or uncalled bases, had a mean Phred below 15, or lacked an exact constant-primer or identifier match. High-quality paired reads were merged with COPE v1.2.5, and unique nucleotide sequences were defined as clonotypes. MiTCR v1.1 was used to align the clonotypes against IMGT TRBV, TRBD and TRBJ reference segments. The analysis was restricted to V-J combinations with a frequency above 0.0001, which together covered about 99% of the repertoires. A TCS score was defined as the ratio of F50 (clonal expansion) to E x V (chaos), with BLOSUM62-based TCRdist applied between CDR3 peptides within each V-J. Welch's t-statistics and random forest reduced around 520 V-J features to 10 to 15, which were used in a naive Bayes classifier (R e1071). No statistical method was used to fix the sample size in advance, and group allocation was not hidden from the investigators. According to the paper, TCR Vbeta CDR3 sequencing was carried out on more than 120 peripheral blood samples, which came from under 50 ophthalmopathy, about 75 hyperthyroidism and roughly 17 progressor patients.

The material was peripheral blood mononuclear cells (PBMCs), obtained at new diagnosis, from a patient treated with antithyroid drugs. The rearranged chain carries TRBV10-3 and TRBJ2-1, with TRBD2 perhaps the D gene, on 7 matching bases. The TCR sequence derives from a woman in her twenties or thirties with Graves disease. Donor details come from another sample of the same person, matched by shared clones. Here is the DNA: TGTGCCATCAGTGAGTCCAGGGGCGGGGGCTCCTACAATGAGCAGTTCTTC. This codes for CAISESRGGGSYNEQFF.